These 15 T cell receptor beta chains came from one sample sequenced in a study of T-cell reconstitution after alpha-beta-depleted transplantation in children. This sample's TCRbeta library carried unique molecular identifier barcodes. TCRdb reprocessed the PCR reads via MiXCR and lists one record per CDR3 protein. The sample consists of around 960,000 distinct CDR3 sequences, under 30% of them appearing once. Here the sequenced sample was PBMCs, mostly from graft donor cells, taken 360 days after TCRalphabeta/CD19-depleted stem cell transplant. These receptors were obtained from a boy in the first two years of life who had a stem cell transplant for SCID, so the T cells may come from the graft donor.

A few counts support this clonotype. CDR3 residues: CASSLDRLSDTEAFF. Written as DNA, the CDR3 is TGTGCCAGCAGTTTAGATCGGCTATCGGACACTGAAGCTTTCTTT. The rearrangement links TRBV12-3 or TRBV12-4 to TRBJ1-1; D unresolved. The CDR3 runs to 15 residues. Trimming removed 1 base from V and 3 bases from J, with 12 bases in between.

The rearrangement joins TRBV11-2 to TRBJ2-3; tentative D call: TRBD1 (5 bases). V was shortened by 4 bases and J by 2 bases, with 25 bases between the two germline ends. Looked up from germline, CDR1 is SGHAT and CDR2 is FQNNGV. This CDR3 has 19 residues. The CDR3: CASSSRWVGVGRITDTQYF. CDR3 sequence (DNA): TGTGCCAGCAGCTCCAGATGGGTTGGGGTGGGGCGGATCACAGATACGCAGTATTTT.

The rearrangement joins TRBV3-1 to TRBJ1-1, with D unresolved. Germline V gene lookup returns CDR1 LGHDT and CDR2 YNNKEL (reference sequence). The CDR3 spans 13 residues. V lost 4 bases and J lost 5, with 11 bases in between. The CDR3: CASSRPERTEAFF. CDR3 DNA: TGTGCCAGCAGCCGTCCCGAGAGGACTGAAGCTTTCTTT.

This clonotype has only a few counts. This chain links TRBV28 with TRBJ2-5; 9 bases fit TRBD1. CDR3 length: 13 amino acids. V shed 6 bases, J shed 5 bases, and the junction held 4 bases outside the gene matches. Germline V gene data show CDR1 as MDHEN and CDR2 as SYDVKM. This chain's CDR3 is CASRHRGQETQYF. CDR3 in DNA: TGTGCCAGCAGACACAGGGGGCAGGAGACCCAGTACTTC.

This clonotype was observed a few times. The chain carries TRBV12-3 or TRBV12-4 and TRBJ2-1; TRBD1 is a possible D gene (5 bases). Trimming stripped 3 bases from V and 4 bases from J, with 13 bases between. The CDR3 totals 15 residues. The DNA for the CDR3 is TGTGCCAGCAGTTTTGGGGTCAGGGTTTACAATGAGCAGTTCTTC. It is translated as CASSFGVRVYNEQFF.

J is TRBJ2-1 and V is TRBV24-1, with a weak D call TRBD2 (6 bases). CDR1 and CDR2 from the germline V gene are KGHDR and SFDVKD. This CDR3 is 16 amino acids long. The V end was cut by 6 bases, the J end by 4 bases, with 18 bases between. The CDR3 here is CATSIGRRGSYNEQFF. In DNA form, the CDR3 reads TGTGCCACCAGTATTGGACGGCGGGGCTCTTACAATGAGCAGTTCTTC.

This clonotype was seen a few times. The chain has TRBV28 and TRBJ2-7, with D unclear. V was pared by 6 bases and J by 5 bases, with 26 bases between. Germline lookup yields CDR1 MDHEN and CDR2 SYDVKM. The CDR3 runs 17 residues. This chain's CDR3 is CASSHLPRKRPEDEQYF. In DNA form, the CDR3 reads TGTGCCAGCAGCCATCTCCCGCGAAAAAGGCCAGAGGACGAGCAGTACTTC.

The V and J genes are TRBV6-6 and TRBJ2-7; 9 bases agree with TRBD1. This CDR3 spans 13 amino acids. Germline V CDR1 and CDR2: MNHNY, SVGAGI (reference sequence). The V gene end was trimmed by 4 bases and the J gene end by 7 bases; junction bases not matched to a gene: 5. In DNA, the CDR3 is TGTGCCAGCAGTTGGGACAGGGCGGGGGAGCAGTACTTC. Protein: CASSWDRAGEQYF.

V usage is TRBV12-3 or TRBV12-4 and J usage is TRBJ1-5; D is unclear. The V end was cut by 3 bases, the J end by 5 bases, with 8 bases between. This CDR3 comprises 13 residues. The DNA for the CDR3 is TGTGCCAGCAGTTTTACAGACGATCAGCCCCAGCATTTT. Residues: CASSFTDDQPQHF.

The rearrangement uses TRBV28 and TRBJ2-4, with TRBD2 matching 10 bases. The CDR3 has 13 amino acids. Trimming removed 5 bases from V and 14 bases from J; junction bases left unmatched: 9. The germline V gene encodes CDR1 MDHEN and CDR2 SYDVKM. The CDR3 is CASSTVSGGIEYF. As DNA, the CDR3 is TGTGCCAGCAGTACAGTTAGCGGGGGGATAGAGTACTTC.

The V gene is TRBV4-1, the J gene TRBJ1-3; D might be TRBD1 (5 bases). Germline V gene sequence: CDR1 MGHRA, CDR2 YSYEKL. The CDR3 length is 15 residues. V was trimmed by 5 bases and J by 4 bases, leaving 15 bases between them. CDR3 DNA: TGCGCCAGCAGCGTACAACAGGTAGCAGGAAACACCATATATTTT. It encodes CASSVQQVAGNTIYF.

This clonotype occurred a few times. J is TRBJ2-1 and V is TRBV29-1; D is unclear. CDR1 SQVTM and CDR2 ANQGSEA come from the germline V gene. The V end lost 3 bases, the J end lost 0 bases, and 12 bases lay between the germline ends. The CDR3 loop spans 15 amino acids. CDR3 sequence (DNA): TGCAGCGTTGACGAGCGTTCACTCTCCTACAATGAGCAGTTCTTC. Encoded protein: CSVDERSLSYNEQFF.

This clonotype was found many times. The chain has TRBV12-3 or TRBV12-4 and TRBJ2-2; D is unresolved. Trimming cost V 3 bases and J 4 bases, with 6 bases left between them. There are 13 residues in the CDR3. The DNA for the CDR3 is TGTGCCAGCAGTTTCGGCGGCACCGGGGAGCTGTTTTTT. This codes for CASSFGGTGELFF.

This clonotype was seen a handful of times. This chain uses TRBV6-6 with TRBJ1-1, with unresolved D. Germline lookup yields CDR1 MNHNY and CDR2 SVGAGI (reference sequence). The CDR3 extends over 13 amino acids. V lost 7 bases and J lost 1, with 10 bases in between. CDR3 bases: TGTGCCAGCACCCCTTTCAGGAACACTGAAGCTTTCTTT. Its protein is CASTPFRNTEAFF.

The rearrangement joins TRBV12-3 or TRBV12-4 to TRBJ1-1, with a tentative D call TRBD1 (6 bases). This CDR3 region has 14 residues. V lost 1 base, J lost 5 bases, and 11 bases lay in between. This chain's CDR3 is CASSLGGLMTEAFF. DNA of the CDR3: TGTGCCAGCAGTTTAGGGGGGCTTATGACTGAAGCTTTCTTT.